The present entry profiles one T cell receptor beta chain with its context. Its antigen is not known. One end of the junction does not line up with germline, which may come from a read error. Generated by immunoSEQ multiplex PCR, the TCRdb table keeps only in-frame clones and is missing some. The data show 350,000 to 400,000 clones, with 75% to 90% seen just once and about 1.9% held by the top ten. Treatment: some 20 received Ad26.COV2.S at low or high dose, single or two shots; about 5 received placebo; per-sample allocation not given. Sampling was done on day 63 after the first vaccine or placebo injection. CDR1 is SGHTA, CDR2 FQGTGA, per germline. The CDR3 sequence is 16 residues long. The data were taken from a study of Ad26.COV2.S vaccination and SARS-CoV-2 variants. General study results and limits: Non-spike TCR breadth showed similarity between vaccine and placebo recipients.

V is TRBV7-3 and J is TRBJ2-1; D is unresolved. The sequence was collected from a person between 18 and 65 years old who received the Ad26.COV2.S COVID-19 vaccine or a placebo. Sequences were derived from peripheral blood, sampled in a trial of Ad26.COV2.S vaccine versus placebo. As DNA, the CDR3 is TGTGCCAGCAGGTTAACGTCGGGCCACCCTTCCAATGAGCAGTTCTTC. Protein: CASRLTSGHPSNEQFF. Filled out from reference TRBV7-3 and TRBJ2-1, the complete variable domain reads GAGVSQTPSNKVTEKGKYVELRCDPISGHTALYWYRQSLGQGPEFLIYFQGTGAADDSGLPNDRFFAVRPEGSVSTLKIQRTERGDSAVYLCASRLTSGHPSNEQFFGPGTRLTVL.